A single sample is the source of the 22 T cell receptor beta chains below, sequenced in a study of human T cells and chemical hapten exposure. MiXCR was run by TCRdb on the RACE reads, yielding one entry per CDR3 protein. In the table there are some 97,000 distinct CDR3 sequences, roughly 27% of which are singletons. Indicated time point: patch test 3, about 24 weeks after DPC sensitization. Stated treatment: therapeutic diphenylcyclopropenone sensitization with weekly scalp DPC. Here the sequenced sample was whole blood, taken in connection with sensitization to the hapten diphenylcyclopropenone (DPC). The receptors shown here come from a man in his forties with alopecia areata. Some clones in this sample may be carry-over from other donors' samples.

The V gene is TRBV12-3 or TRBV12-4, the J gene TRBJ2-7; 10 positions match TRBD2. This CDR3 is 14 amino acids long. V was clipped by 5 bases and J by 3 bases; unmatched bases: 4. The CDR3 here is CASSQAGGGYEQYF. CDR3 sequence (DNA): TGTGCCAGCAGTCAAGCGGGAGGGGGCTACGAGCAGTACTTC.

J is TRBJ1-1 and V is TRBV6-2 or TRBV6-3, with a weak D call TRBD1 (5 bases). CDR3 size: 12 residues. Germline V CDR1 and CDR2: MNHEY, SVGEGT. The V gene lost 8 bases and the J gene lost 2 bases, with 9 bases spanning the gap. Here the CDR3 DNA reads TGTGCCAGCCGTTGGGGCAACACTGAAGCTTTCTTT. This codes for CASRWGNTEAFF.

This clonotype has a handful of counts. This sequence joins TRBV15 and TRBJ2-1, with D perhaps matching TRBD1 (6 bases). V gave up 2 bases and J gave up 8 bases, with 16 bases separating them. The CDR3 extends over 15 amino acids. Germline V gene lookup returns CDR1 LNHNV and CDR2 YYDKDF (reference sequence). The CDR3 sequence: CATSRRAGASDEQFF. DNA for the CDR3: TGTGCCACCAGCAGAAGGGCAGGGGCAAGCGATGAGCAGTTCTTC. Drawing the rest from reference TRBV15 and TRBJ2-1, the complete variable domain is DAMVIQNPRYQVTQFGKPVTLSCSQTLNHNVMYWYQQKSSQAPKLLFHYYDKDFNNEADTPDNFQSRRPNTSFCFLDIRSPGLGDTAMYLCATSRRAGASDEQFFGPGTRLTVL.

In this sample, this clonotype turned up a few times. The chain carries TRBV6-6 and TRBJ2-3, with D possibly being TRBD1 (5 bases). The CDR3 runs to 15 residues. The germline V gene has CDR1 MNHNY and CDR2 SVGAGI (reference sequence). Trimming took 5 bases from V and 1 from J, leaving 13 bases between them. CDR3 sequence: CASSPQSRGTDTQYF. Written as DNA, the CDR3 is TGTGCCAGCAGTCCCCAGTCCAGGGGCACAGATACGCAGTATTTT.

The rearrangement joins TRBV5-1 to TRBJ2-7; the D is unclear. Trimming pared 0 bases from V and 0 bases from J, leaving 13 bases between. The germline gives CDR1 SGHRS, CDR2 YFSETQ. CDR3 length: 16 amino acids. The CDR3 spells CASSLAPDLSSYEQYF. The DNA for the CDR3 is TGCGCCAGCAGCTTGGCCCCGGACCTTAGCTCCTACGAGCAGTACTTC.

This clonotype was found a few times. The chain has TRBV5-1 and TRBJ1-5, with D perhaps matching TRBD1 (6 bases). The V end was cut by 0 bases, the J end by 5 bases, with 12 bases between. Germline V gene sequence: CDR1 SGHRS, CDR2 YFSETQ. This CDR3 contains 15 residues. The chain's CDR3 is CASSLGAGDDQPQHF. The CDR3 DNA is TGCGCCAGCAGCTTGGGGGCAGGGGACGATCAGCCCCAGCATTTT.

The V and J genes are TRBV4-1 and TRBJ2-5; D might be TRBD1 (6 bases). V lost 3 bases and J 5 bases, leaving 16 bases between the germline ends. This CDR3 comprises 15 residues. CDR1 is MGHRA, CDR2 YSYEKL, per germline. The CDR3 coding sequence is TGCGCCAGCAGCCACTTGACAGGTGGAATTGAGACCCAGTACTTC. Protein: CASSHLTGGIETQYF.

The chain combines TRBV6-6 with TRBJ1-5; perhaps TRBD1 as D (5 bases). The germline V gene has CDR1 MNHNY and CDR2 SVGAGI (reference sequence). The CDR3 is made up of 15 amino acids. V shed 2 bases and J shed 9 bases, with 17 bases lying between them. The CDR3 is CASSYDQGSATPQHF. DNA of the CDR3: TGTGCCAGCAGTTACGACCAGGGTTCCGCTACGCCCCAGCATTTT.

The genes are TRBV4-1 and TRBJ2-7; 10 positions agree with TRBD2. The germline CDR1 and CDR2 sequences are MGHRA and YSYEKL. The CDR3 is made up of 16 amino acids. J was trimmed by 4 bases and V by 5 bases; bases with no gene match: 11. CDR3 sequence reads: CASSAQWTSGSYEQYF. The DNA for the CDR3 is TGCGCCAGCAGCGCACAATGGACTAGCGGATCATACGAGCAGTACTTC.

The chain recombines TRBV20-1 with TRBJ2-3; D might be TRBD1 or TRBD2, each matching 6 bases. The V and J ends lost 0 bases and 9 bases respectively, with 10 bases between them. The CDR3 runs 12 residues. In germline, CDR1 is DFQATT, CDR2 SNEGSKA (reference sequence). The CDR3 sequence: CSARDRGVTQYF. The CDR3 region has the DNA TGCAGTGCTAGAGATAGGGGGGTCACGCAGTATTTT.

The J gene is TRBJ2-2, the V gene TRBV12-3 or TRBV12-4, with no clear D. Trimming removed 3 bases at V and 4 bases at J, with 9 bases between. This CDR3 is 14 amino acids long. The CDR3 DNA reads as TGTGCCAGCAGTTTCTCCCCAACCACCGGGGAGCTGTTTTTT. It is translated as CASSFSPTTGELFF.

This clonotype was counted between two and nine times. The V call is TRBV6-5, the J call TRBJ2-7, with TRBD2 identical over 14 bases. CDR3 length: 16 amino acids. The trim removed 4 bases at V and 2 bases at J, leaving 4 bases unmatched. Germline assignment: CDR1 MNHEY and CDR2 SVGAGI. The CDR3 sequence is CASSLGLAGEAYEQYF. The CDR3 coding sequence is TGTGCCAGCAGTTTGGGACTAGCGGGAGAGGCCTACGAGCAGTACTTC.

The gene calls are TRBV28 and TRBJ2-3; the D is unclear. V gave up 1 base and J gave up 8 bases, with 10 bases separating them. In germline, CDR1 is MDHEN, CDR2 SYDVKM. This CDR3 is built from 13 residues. This CDR3 is CASSLFGSGTQYF. CDR3 bases: TGTGCCAGCAGTTTATTTGGGTCGGGTACGCAGTATTTT. The full variable domain, completed using reference TRBV28 and TRBJ2-3, is DVKVTQSSRYLVKRTGEKVFLECVQDMDHENMFWYRQDPGLGLRLIYFSYDVKMKEKGDIPEGYSVSREKKERFSLILESASTNQTSMYLCASSLFGSGTQYFGPGTRLTVL.

This clonotype was recorded a few times. DNA of the CDR3: TGTGCCACTTCAACAGGGACGGTCACCGGGGAGCTGTTTTTT. Residues: CATSTGTVTGELFF. The rearrangement joins TRBV6-5 to TRBJ2-2; perhaps TRBD1 as D (6 bases). CDR3 size: 14 residues. The germline V and J ends were trimmed by 10 bases and 4 bases, with 16 bases remaining between them. CDR1 is MNHEY and CDR2 is SVGAGI in the germline V gene.

This clonotype has a handful of counts. The V and J genes are TRBV7-9 and TRBJ2-7; D is possibly TRBD1 (6 bases). The germline V gene has CDR1 SEHNR and CDR2 FQNEAQ (reference sequence). Between the trimmed V and J ends, which lost 1 base and 3 bases, there was a span of 10 bases. The CDR3 consists of 14 residues. The CDR3 loop reads CASSLGQGYYEQYF. The CDR3 DNA reads as TGTGCCAGCAGCTTAGGCCAGGGGTACTACGAGCAGTACTTC.

This clonotype was picked up a small number of times. The gene calls are TRBV28 and TRBJ2-1; 8 bases fit TRBD2. This CDR3 comprises 16 residues. Per the germline V gene, CDR1 is MDHEN and CDR2 is SYDVKM. Trimming removed 5 bases from V and 3 bases from J; junction bases left unmatched: 9. CDR3 protein: CASSPQREISYNEQFF. CDR3 nucleotide sequence: TGTGCCAGCAGTCCCCAGCGGGAGATCAGCTACAATGAGCAGTTCTTC. The full variable domain, rest sourced from reference TRBV28 and TRBJ2-1, is DVKVTQSSRYLVKRTGEKVFLECVQDMDHENMFWYRQDPGLGLRLIYFSYDVKMKEKGDIPEGYSVSREKKERFSLILESASTNQTSMYLCASSPQREISYNEQFFGPGTRLTVL.

The V and J genes are TRBV12-3 or TRBV12-4 and TRBJ2-7; possibly TRBD1 or TRBD2 for D (6 bases each). CDR3 length equals 13 residues. Trimming pared 3 bases from V and 5 bases from J, leaving 11 bases between. CDR3 DNA sequence: TGTGCCAGCAGTTTGAGGGGGGCAGACGAGCAGTACTTC. This encodes CASSLRGADEQYF.

J is TRBJ1-4 and V is TRBV28; TRBD1 matches 11 bases. Looked up from germline, CDR1 is MDHEN and CDR2 is SYDVKM. V dropped 8 bases and J dropped 8; count of bases not matched to a gene: 16. The CDR3 is 17 amino acids. The CDR3 DNA reads as TGTGCCAGCCAGACCCCCGGGACAGGGGGTCTGCGGGAAAAACTGTTTTTT. It translates to CASQTPGTGGLREKLFF.

This clonotype was seen only a few times. The gene calls are TRBV20-1 and TRBJ2-1; TRBD2 agrees at 16 bases. Germline CDR1 DFQATT, CDR2 SNEGSKA (reference sequence). The CDR3 has 14 amino acids. J lost 10 bases, V lost 5 bases, and 5 bases had no gene match. CDR3 coding DNA: TGCAGTGCTGGGACTAGCGGGAGGGCCAGCGAGCAGTTCTTC. Residues: CSAGTSGRASEQFF.

There are a few counts of this clonotype. This chain connects TRBV5-1 to TRBJ2-1; D uncertain. The germline V gene has CDR1 SGHRS and CDR2 YFSETQ. The CDR3 loop spans 12 amino acids. V lost 0 bases, J lost 7 bases, and 5 bases lay in between. CDR3 amino acids: CASSLGENEQFF. CDR3 DNA sequence: TGCGCCAGCAGCTTGGGGGAAAATGAGCAGTTCTTC. Complete variable domain (other parts from reference TRBV5-1 and TRBJ2-1): KAGVTQTPRYLIKTRGQQVTLSCSPISGHRSVSWYQQTPGQGLQFLFEYFSETQRNKGNFPGRFSGRQFSNSRSEMNVSTLELGDSALYLCASSLGENEQFFGPGTRLTVL.

This clonotype has only a few counts. The chain combines TRBV20-1 with TRBJ2-5; D is ambiguous. CDR1 is DFQATT, CDR2 SNEGSKA, per germline (reference sequence). CDR3 length: 12 residues. Trimming cost V 5 bases and J 1 base, with 8 bases left between them. The CDR3 region has the DNA TGCAGTGCTCCGTGGTGCCAAGAGACCCAGTACTTC. Translating it yields CSAPWCQETQYF.

The chain links TRBV3-1 to TRBJ2-2; 11 bases fit TRBD2. Unmatched junction bases numbered 5, after V lost 1 base and J lost 1 base. The CDR3 length is 18 residues. The V gene's germline CDR1 is LGHDT and CDR2 YNNKEL (reference sequence). CDR3 region: CASSQALLAGGNTGELFF. The CDR3 DNA sequence: TGTGCCAGCAGCCAAGCTCTTCTAGCGGGAGGGAACACCGGGGAGCTGTTTTTT.